The entry below gives a single T cell receptor beta chain sequence along with its context. The antigen is undetermined. Researchers ran the PCR with 60 Vbeta and 13 Jbeta primers. Measured with immunoSEQ multiplex PCR; TCRdb has only the in-frame clones, and not every one. This sample's clone table lists tens of thousands of clones. These data are taken from a study of cytomegalovirus exposure and HLA in healthy donors. Study-level findings and limits: As a later analysis showed, a missense DCLRE1C variant was linked to trimming of TCR beta V- and J-genes. An analysis done earlier found most TCR beta V segments productive about 87% or about 30% of the time.

V lost 4 bases to trimming and J lost 9 bases, with 11 bases between them. This CDR3 has 12 residues. Germline V gene data show CDR1 as SGHRS and CDR2 as YFSETQ. The chain joins TRBV5-1 to TRBJ2-1; perhaps TRBD2 as D (5 bases). This clonotype originated in an older woman in good health and CMV-seronegative. The material sequenced was PBMCs. The CDR3 protein is CASSVGSVEQFF. CDR3 nucleotide sequence: TGCGCCAGCAGCGTGGGGAGCGTTGAGCAGTTCTTC.